This record covers a single T cell receptor (beta chain). The data were obtained in a study of blood T cell repertoires in COVID-19. At the level of the study: Whether acute or convalescent, the COVID-19 samples came from the United States, Italy and Spain. T cells, B-cell-depleted T cells, or PBMCs supplied cDNA or gDNA.

The Seattle site enrolled patients during active infection and followed them longitudinally. As handled by the study authors: Reference gene primer amplification yielded estimated nucleated cell counts. Sequencing was performed with immunoSEQ multiplex PCR; in TCRdb, only in-frame clones are kept and a portion is missing. V and J calls and clone size follow that table, whereas D and trimming were derived from the DNA. The table includes fewer than 350,000 clones, roughly 87% detected once. Specimen: peripheral blood. The TCR originated in a woman aged 55-75 years with COVID-19, enrolled during active disease.

The CDR3 sequence is CASSFTFSGNTIYF. In nucleotides, the CDR3 is TGTGCCAGTAGCTTCACTTTCTCTGGAAACACCATATATTTT. This rearrangement joins TRBV19 to TRBJ1-3, with D hard to call. There are 14 residues in the CDR3. The germline gives CDR1 LNHDA, CDR2 SQIVND (reference sequence). With 6 bases removed from V and 0 bases from J, the gap between germline ends came to 9 bases. The full variable domain, completed using reference TRBV19 and TRBJ1-3, is DGGITQSPKYLFRKEGQNVTLSCEQNLNHDAMYWYRQDPGQGLRLIYYSQIVNDFQKGDIAEGYSVSREKKESFPLTVTSAQKNPTAFYLCASSFTFSGNTIYFGEGSWLTVV.